This entry lists 14 T cell receptor beta chains sequenced from one sample in a study of shared clonotypes between healthy human individuals. Produced via immunoSEQ multiplex PCR; TCRdb's table is partial and in-frame only. The data show some 2 million clones, with roughly 94% seen just once and about 1.1% held by the top ten. Naive CD8 cells, CD45RO-negative and positively selected for CCR7, excluded terminally differentiated effector memory CD45RA+ cells. Source material: naive CD8+ T cells sorted from blood. Receptors originate from a young man in good health.

The chain has TRBV5-6 and TRBJ2-7, with 7 bases aligning to TRBD1. The CDR3 runs 14 residues. Germline CDR1 and CDR2: SGHDT and YYEEEE. After removal of 7 bases from V and 4 bases from J, the junction contained 11 bases not matched to a gene. The CDR3 reads CASAQNPGGYEQYF. DNA of the CDR3: TGTGCCAGCGCCCAGAACCCAGGGGGTTACGAGCAGTACTTC. Full variable domain (outside the CDR3, taken from reference TRBV5-6 and TRBJ2-7): DAGVTQSPTHLIKTRGQQVTLRCSPKSGHDTVSWYQQALGQGPQFIFQYYEEEERQRGNFPDRFSGHQFPNYSSELNVNALLLGDSALYLCASAQNPGGYEQYFGPGTRLTVT.

This chain joins TRBV4-1 and TRBJ2-7; TRBD1 agrees at 9 bases. The ends lost 4 bases at V and 2 bases at J; junction bases unmatched: 9. The germline V gene encodes CDR1 MGHRA and CDR2 YSYEKL. The CDR3 has 16 amino acids. The CDR3 loop is CASSRGGQGGTYEQYF. CDR3 in DNA: TGCGCCAGCAGCCGGGGGGGACAGGGTGGGACCTACGAGCAGTACTTC.

This chain connects TRBV10-1 to TRBJ2-1; D is ambiguous. The CDR3 has 15 amino acids. CDR1 is WNHNN, CDR2 SYGVQD, per germline (reference sequence). Trimming removed 2 bases from V and 2 bases from J, with 10 bases in between. The CDR3 DNA is TGCGCCAGCAGTGAGGGGATAGAAACCTACAATGAGCAGTTCTTC. Translation gives CASSEGIETYNEQFF.

The V gene is TRBV6-6, the J gene TRBJ2-3; D is possibly TRBD2 (6 bases). CDR3 length: 16 residues. The V end lost 1 base, the J end lost 3 bases, and 14 bases lay between the germline ends. The germline CDR1 and CDR2 sequences are MNHNY and SVGAGI (reference sequence). The CDR3 bases are TGTGCCAGCAGTTACTTGGGGGGTGTTGATACAGATACGCAGTATTTT. It is translated as CASSYLGGVDTDTQYF.

V is TRBV7-9 and J is TRBJ2-1, with 7 bases aligning to TRBD2. This CDR3 comprises 17 residues. The germline gives CDR1 SEHNR, CDR2 FQNEAQ (reference sequence). V was clipped by 2 bases and J by 0 bases; unmatched bases: 7. CDR3 amino acids: CASSLPSGKDSYNEQFF. The CDR3, as DNA: TGTGCCAGCAGCTTACCGAGCGGGAAGGACTCCTACAATGAGCAGTTCTTC.

The gene calls are TRBV5-6 and TRBJ2-7, with D unresolved. Between the trimmed V and J ends, which lost 2 bases and 7 bases, there was a span of 16 bases. The CDR3 covers 14 residues. The germline V gene has CDR1 SGHDT and CDR2 YYEEEE. The DNA for the CDR3 is TGTGCCAGCAGCTTTGGCCCGGTTGGATGGGAGCAGTACTTC. It encodes CASSFGPVGWEQYF.

The CDR3 region has the DNA TGCGCCAGCAGCTTGCGGGGGCCTACCTACAATGAGCAGTTCTTC. It encodes CASSLRGPTYNEQFF. This chain links TRBV5-1 with TRBJ2-1; D possibly matches TRBD1 or TRBD2 (6 bases each). The V and J ends lost 1 base and 2 bases respectively, with 10 bases between them. Germline V gene sequence: CDR1 SGHRS, CDR2 YFSETQ. The CDR3 consists of 15 residues.

The genes are TRBV6-5 and TRBJ1-1, with 10 positions matching TRBD1. V dropped 0 bases and J dropped 8; count of bases not matched to a gene: 9. The CDR3 has 16 amino acids. Germline CDR1 MNHEY, CDR2 SVGAGI. The CDR3 is CASSYSSGTGDTEAFF. The DNA for the CDR3 is TGTGCCAGCAGTTACTCGAGTGGGACAGGGGATACCGAAGCTTTCTTT.

Note on this clone: This may be a read error: a much more frequent sequence differs by one nucleotide. The sample has other DNA sequences that encode this CDR3 too. The chain is built from TRBV5-4 and TRBJ2-7; D is uncertain. The ends were cut back, 5 bases at V and 2 bases at J, with 5 bases in the middle. The CDR3 has 11 amino acids. Germline V gene sequence: CDR1 SGHNT, CDR2 YYREEE (reference sequence). The CDR3 spells CASSSPYEQYF. In DNA form, the CDR3 reads TGTGCCAGCAGTTCCCCCTACGAGCAGTACTTC.

This rearrangement joins TRBV7-9 to TRBJ1-1; D may be TRBD1 (6 bases). CDR1 is SEHNR, CDR2 FQNEAQ, per germline (reference sequence). V was trimmed by 6 bases and J by 3 bases, leaving 20 bases between them. The CDR3 is 16 residues long. DNA of the CDR3: TGTGCCAGCAGACCGACGCTGGGGGCGAGGGACACTGAAGCTTTCTTT. It codes for CASRPTLGARDTEAFF. Filled out from reference TRBV7-9 and TRBJ1-1, the complete variable domain reads DTGVSQNPRHKITKRGQNVTFRCDPISEHNRLYWYRQTLGQGPEFLTYFQNEAQLEKSRLLSDRFSAERPKGSFSTLEIQRTEQGDSAMYLCASRPTLGARDTEAFFGQGTRLTVV.

The genes are TRBV25-1 and TRBJ2-4, with unresolved D. Germline V CDR1 and CDR2: MGHDK, SYGVNS. Trimming took 6 bases from V and 6 from J, leaving 9 bases between them. CDR3 size: 12 residues. In DNA, the CDR3 is TGTGCCAGCAGGGGTAGTAGAAACATTCAGTACTTC. Encoded protein: CASRGSRNIQYF.

As regards this clone: This sample also contains other DNA sequences that code for the same CDR3. The genes are TRBV7-2 and TRBJ2-3; D remains ambiguous. V was clipped by 5 bases and J by 4 bases, with 10 bases between them. This CDR3 region has 13 residues. Germline values: CDR1 SGHTA, CDR2 FQGNSA. CDR3 region: CASSLALADTQYF. The CDR3 nucleotides read TGTGCCAGCAGCCTCGCCCTCGCAGATACGCAGTATTTT.

This chain connects TRBV7-6 to TRBJ2-7; TRBD1 matches at 8 bases. The CDR3 length is 16 residues. Germline V gene lookup returns CDR1 SGHVS and CDR2 FNYEAQ. The trim removed 2 bases at V and 4 bases at J, leaving 10 bases unmatched. This CDR3 is CASSLMSRQGAYEQYF. The CDR3 nucleotides read TGTGCCAGCAGCTTAATGTCGCGGCAGGGGGCTTACGAGCAGTACTTC. Looking up the rest from reference TRBV7-6 and TRBJ2-7 gives the full variable domain: GAGVSQSPRYKVTKRGQDVALRCDPISGHVSLYWYRQALGQGPEFLTYFNYEAQQDKSGLPNDRFSAERPEGSISTLTIQRTEQRDSAMYRCASSLMSRQGAYEQYFGPGTRLTVT.

For this clone: Other DNA sequences of this sample code for an identical CDR3. V and J are TRBV18 and TRBJ2-7; 7 positions match TRBD2. The germline V gene encodes CDR1 KGHSH and CDR2 LQKENI. Trimming at V came to 6 bases and at J to 1 base, leaving 3 bases not matched to a gene. This CDR3 region has 13 residues. The CDR3, as DNA: TGTGCCAGCTCCGGGACTAATTCCTACGAGCAGTACTTC. The encoded protein is CASSGTNSYEQYF.